Given below is one TCR beta chain in context. No antigen is known for it. Assay: immunoSEQ multiplex PCR; the TCRdb copy retains only in-frame clones and omits some. Of 2.5 million or so clones listed, 90% to 95% are singletons. These data are taken from a study of shared clonotypes between healthy human individuals. Background on the study: The donor group consisted of a couple of women and three men, aged 18 to 49.

The V gene's germline CDR1 is SGHTA and CDR2 FQGNSA. J was trimmed by 5 bases and V by 2 bases; bases with no gene match: 7. The CDR3 spans 15 residues. Overall study results and limits: Among donors, clonotype sharing was expected to be affected by sequencing depth. All-four-donor shared clonotypes had higher generation probabilities than non-shared clonotypes did.

Investigators divided CD4+ cells into CD45RA+ naive and CD45RA-negative memory subsets. The sample consisted of naive CD4+ T cells sorted from blood. Regarding subset: CD45RA+ positively selected. The J gene is TRBJ2-3, the V gene TRBV7-2, with 7 bases lining up with TRBD2. The TCR comes from a young man in good health. The CDR3 bases are TGTGCCAGCAGCTTATCCGGGAGGAGGGTAGATACGCAGTATTTT. This translates into CASSLSGRRVDTQYF.